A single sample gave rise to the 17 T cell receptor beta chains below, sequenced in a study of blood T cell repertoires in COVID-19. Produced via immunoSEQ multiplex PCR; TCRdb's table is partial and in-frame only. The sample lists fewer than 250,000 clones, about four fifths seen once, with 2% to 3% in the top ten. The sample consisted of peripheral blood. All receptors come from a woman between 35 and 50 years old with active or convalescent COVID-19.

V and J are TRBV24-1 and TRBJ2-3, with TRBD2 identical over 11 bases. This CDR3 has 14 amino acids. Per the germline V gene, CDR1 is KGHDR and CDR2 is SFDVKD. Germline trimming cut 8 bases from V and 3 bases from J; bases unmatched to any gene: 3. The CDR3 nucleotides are TGTGCCACCATGCTAGCGGGGGGTACAGATACGCAGTATTTT. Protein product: CATMLAGGTDTQYF.

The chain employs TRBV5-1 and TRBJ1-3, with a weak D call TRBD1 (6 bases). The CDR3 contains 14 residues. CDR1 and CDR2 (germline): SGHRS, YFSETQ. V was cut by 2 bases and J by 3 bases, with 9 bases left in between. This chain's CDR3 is CASSFEGHGNTIYF. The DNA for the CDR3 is TGCGCCAGCAGCTTTGAGGGACATGGAAACACCATATATTTT.

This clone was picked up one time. CDR3 residues: CASSQAVSSRGYTF. In DNA form, the CDR3 reads TGTGCCAGCAGCCAAGCCGTGTCCTCGCGCGGCTACACCTTC. The V and J genes are TRBV3-1 (or the pseudogene TRBV3-2) and TRBJ1-2, with D uncertain. The CDR3 sequence is 14 residues long. The ends were cut back, 1 base at V and 8 bases at J, with 14 bases in the middle. Germline V gives CDR1 LGHDT, CDR2 YNNKEL (reference sequence).

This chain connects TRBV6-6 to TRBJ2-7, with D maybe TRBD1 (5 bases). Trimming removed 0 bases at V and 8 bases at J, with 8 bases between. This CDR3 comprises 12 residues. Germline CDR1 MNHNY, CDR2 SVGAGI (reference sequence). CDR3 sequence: CASSYSGVQQYF. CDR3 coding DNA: TGTGCCAGCAGTTACTCAGGGGTCCAGCAGTACTTC.

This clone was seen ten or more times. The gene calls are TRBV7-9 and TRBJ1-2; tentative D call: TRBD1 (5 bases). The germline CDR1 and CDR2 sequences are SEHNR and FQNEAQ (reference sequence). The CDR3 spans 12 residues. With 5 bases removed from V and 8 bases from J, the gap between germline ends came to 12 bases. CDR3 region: CASSHWGEGYTF. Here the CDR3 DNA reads TGTGCCAGCAGCCACTGGGGGGAGGGCTACACCTTC.

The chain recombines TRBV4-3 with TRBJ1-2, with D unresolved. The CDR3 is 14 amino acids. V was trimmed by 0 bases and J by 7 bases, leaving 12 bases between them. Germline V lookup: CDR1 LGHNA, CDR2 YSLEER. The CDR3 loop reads CASSQDRGVRGYTF. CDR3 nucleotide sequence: TGCGCCAGCAGCCAAGATCGCGGGGTTCGTGGCTACACCTTC.

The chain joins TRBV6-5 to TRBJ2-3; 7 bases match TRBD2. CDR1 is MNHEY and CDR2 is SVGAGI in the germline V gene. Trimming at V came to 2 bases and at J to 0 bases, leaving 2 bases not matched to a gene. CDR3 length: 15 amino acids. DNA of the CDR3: TGTGCCAGCAGTTACCAGCGGGGAAGCACAGATACGCAGTATTTT. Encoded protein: CASSYQRGSTDTQYF.

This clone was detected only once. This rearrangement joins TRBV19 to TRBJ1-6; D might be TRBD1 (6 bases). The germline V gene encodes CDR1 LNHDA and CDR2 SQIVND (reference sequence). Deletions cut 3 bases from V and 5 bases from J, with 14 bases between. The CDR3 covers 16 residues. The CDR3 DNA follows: TGTGCCAGTAGTATGCGGACAGTGGGGAATAATTCACCCCTCCACTTT. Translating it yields CASSMRTVGNNSPLHF.

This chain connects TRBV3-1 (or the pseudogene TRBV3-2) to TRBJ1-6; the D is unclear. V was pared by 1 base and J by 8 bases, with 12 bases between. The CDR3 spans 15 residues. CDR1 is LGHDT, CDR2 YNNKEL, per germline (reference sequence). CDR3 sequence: CASSQAAVKDSPLHF. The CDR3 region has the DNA TGTGCCAGCAGCCAAGCGGCGGTAAAGGATTCACCCCTCCACTTT.

The CDR3 DNA reads TGTGCCAGCAGACTGCCGGGACAGGGCGCCGAAAAACTGTTTTTT. This codes for CASRLPGQGAEKLFF. This chain links TRBV2 with TRBJ1-4, with 9 nucleotides matching TRBD1. The CDR3 length is 15 residues. After removal of 6 bases from V and 8 bases from J, the junction contained 10 bases not matched to a gene. Germline loops: CDR1 SNHLY, CDR2 FYNNEI.

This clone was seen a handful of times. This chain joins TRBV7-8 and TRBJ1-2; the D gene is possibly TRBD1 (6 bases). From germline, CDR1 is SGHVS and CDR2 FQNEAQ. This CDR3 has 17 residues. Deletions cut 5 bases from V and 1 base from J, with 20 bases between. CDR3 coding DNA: TGTGCCAGCAGCCAGTCACTACCGAAGGGGGATAACTATGGCTACACCTTC. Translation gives CASSQSLPKGDNYGYTF.

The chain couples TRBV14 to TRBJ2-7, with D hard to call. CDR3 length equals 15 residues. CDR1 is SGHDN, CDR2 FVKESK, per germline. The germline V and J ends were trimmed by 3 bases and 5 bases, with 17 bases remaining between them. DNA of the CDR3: TGTGCCAGCAGCCATCACCCCTGGAGCTACGACGAGCAGTACTTC. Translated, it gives CASSHHPWSYDEQYF.

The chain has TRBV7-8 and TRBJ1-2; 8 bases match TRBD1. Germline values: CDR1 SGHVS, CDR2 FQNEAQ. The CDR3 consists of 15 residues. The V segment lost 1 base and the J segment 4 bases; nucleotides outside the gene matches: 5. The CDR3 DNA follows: TGTGCCAGCAGCTTAGGAACAGGGGGAGGCTATGGCTACACCTTC. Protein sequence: CASSLGTGGGYGYTF.

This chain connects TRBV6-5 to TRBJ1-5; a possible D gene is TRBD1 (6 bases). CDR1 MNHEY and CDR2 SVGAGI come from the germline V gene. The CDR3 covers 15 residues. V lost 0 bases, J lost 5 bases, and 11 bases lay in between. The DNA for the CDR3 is TGTGCCAGCAGTTACTCTGGGGGGGGCCATCAGCCCCAGCATTTT. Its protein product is CASSYSGGGHQPQHF.

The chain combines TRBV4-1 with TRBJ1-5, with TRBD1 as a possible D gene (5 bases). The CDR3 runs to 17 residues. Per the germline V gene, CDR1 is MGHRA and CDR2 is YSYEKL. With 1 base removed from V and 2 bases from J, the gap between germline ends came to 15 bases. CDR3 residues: CASSQGRVGQRNQPQHF. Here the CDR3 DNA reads TGCGCCAGCAGCCAAGGGAGGGTGGGGCAGCGCAATCAGCCCCAGCATTTT.

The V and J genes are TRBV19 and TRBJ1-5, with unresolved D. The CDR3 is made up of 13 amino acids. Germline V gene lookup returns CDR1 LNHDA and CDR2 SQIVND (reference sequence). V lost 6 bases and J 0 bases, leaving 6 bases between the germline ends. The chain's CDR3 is CASRTASNQPQHF. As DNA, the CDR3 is TGTGCCAGTAGAACAGCTAGCAATCAGCCCCAGCATTTT.

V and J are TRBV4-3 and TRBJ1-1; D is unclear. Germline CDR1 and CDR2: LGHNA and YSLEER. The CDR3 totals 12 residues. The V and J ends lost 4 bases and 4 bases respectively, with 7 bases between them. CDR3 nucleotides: TGCGCCAGCAGCCCCCGCGGCACTGAAGCTTTCTTT. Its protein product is CASSPRGTEAFF.